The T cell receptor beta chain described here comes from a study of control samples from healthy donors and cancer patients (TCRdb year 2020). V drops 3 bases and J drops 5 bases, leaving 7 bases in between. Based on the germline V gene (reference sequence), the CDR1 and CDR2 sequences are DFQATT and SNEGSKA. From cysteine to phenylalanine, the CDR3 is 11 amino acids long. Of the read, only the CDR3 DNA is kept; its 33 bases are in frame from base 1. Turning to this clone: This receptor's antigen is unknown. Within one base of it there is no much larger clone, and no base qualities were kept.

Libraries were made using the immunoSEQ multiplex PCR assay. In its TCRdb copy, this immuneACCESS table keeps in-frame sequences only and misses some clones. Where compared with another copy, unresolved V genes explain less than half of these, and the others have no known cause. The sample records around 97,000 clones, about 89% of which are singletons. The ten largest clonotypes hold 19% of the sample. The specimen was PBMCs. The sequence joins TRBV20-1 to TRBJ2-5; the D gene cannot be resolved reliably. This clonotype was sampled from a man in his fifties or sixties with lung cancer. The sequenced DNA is TGCAGTGCTAGCCTGCGGGAGACCCAGTACTTC. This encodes CSASLRETQYF.